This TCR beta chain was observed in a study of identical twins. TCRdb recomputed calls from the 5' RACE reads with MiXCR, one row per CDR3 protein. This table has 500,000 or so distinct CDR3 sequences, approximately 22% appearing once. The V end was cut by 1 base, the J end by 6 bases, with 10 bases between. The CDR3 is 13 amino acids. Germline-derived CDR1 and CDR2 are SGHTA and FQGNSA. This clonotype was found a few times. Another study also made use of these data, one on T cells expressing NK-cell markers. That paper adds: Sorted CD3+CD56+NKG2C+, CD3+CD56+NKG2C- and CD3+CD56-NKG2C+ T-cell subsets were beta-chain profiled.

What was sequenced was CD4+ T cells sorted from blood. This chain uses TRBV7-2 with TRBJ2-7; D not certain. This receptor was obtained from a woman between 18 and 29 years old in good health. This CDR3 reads CASSLGLRTEQYF. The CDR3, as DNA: TGTGCCAGCAGCTTAGGATTAAGGACCGAGCAGTACTTC.